These 9 T cell receptor beta chains were sequenced from one sample in a study of blood T cells in healthy people across ages. The use of a sample-barcoded 5' primer and a J-beta primer mix characterized a second PCR of about 6 to 12 cycles. TCRdb re-called the 5' RACE reads with MiXCR, one entry per CDR3 protein. The repertoire consists of some 940,000 distinct CDR3 sequences, with roughly 29% occurring once and the leading ten covering more than 8.5%. This same sample was also taken into another study, of T cells of mothers and their children.

The sequencing sample was made of blood. These receptors were obtained from a woman in her 40s in good health.

Details on this clonotype: A read error is possible here, since a much larger clone lies one base away. The chain combines TRBV20-1 with TRBJ2-5; the D gene is possibly TRBD2 (6 bases). The better agreement between TRBJ2-7 and the DNA end casts doubt on the J call. The CDR3 has 14 amino acids. Germline V lookup: CDR1 DFQATT, CDR2 SNEGSKA (reference sequence). In DNA form, the CDR3 reads TGCAGTGCTAGAGATGGGGGGAAGGGCCACGAGCAGTACTTC. The encoded protein is CSARDGGKGHEQYF.

This clonotype has at least ten counts. The J gene is TRBJ2-7, the V gene TRBV5-1; no clear D gene. The germline CDR1 and CDR2 sequences are SGHRS and YFSETQ. The V and J ends lost 0 bases and 2 bases respectively, with 12 bases between them. This CDR3 contains 15 residues. The chain's CDR3 is CASSLVSGGAYEQYF. Written as DNA, the CDR3 is TGCGCCAGCAGCTTGGTATCGGGCGGAGCCTACGAGCAGTACTTC.

This clonotype was observed many times. J is TRBJ2-3 and V is TRBV12-3 or TRBV12-4, with D unresolved. The CDR3 spans 14 residues. The germline V and J ends were trimmed by 1 base and 0 bases, with 5 bases remaining between them. The CDR3 sequence: CASSLGMSTDTQYF. The CDR3 DNA sequence: TGTGCCAGCAGTTTAGGTATGAGCACAGATACGCAGTATTTT.

This clonotype has just one count. The CDR3 bases are TGTGCCAGCAGCCATCCTACAGGACTCAACACCGGGGAGCTGTTTTTT. The encoded protein is CASSHPTGLNTGELFF. The chain combines TRBV7-2 with TRBJ2-2; either TRBD1 or TRBD2 may supply D (5 bases each). V was shortened by 5 bases and J by 2 bases, with 15 bases between the two germline ends. CDR1 SGHTA and CDR2 FQGNSA come from the germline V gene. The CDR3 is 16 residues long.

This clonotype was detected many times. The chain carries TRBV20-1 and TRBJ1-2; D is undetermined. Trimming removed 0 bases from V and 5 bases from J, with 13 bases in between. The CDR3 is 14 amino acids. Germline V gene data show CDR1 as DFQATT and CDR2 as SNEGSKA (reference sequence). CDR3 in amino acids: CSARDLGIGYGYTF. In DNA form, the CDR3 reads TGCAGTGCTAGAGATCTCGGTATCGGGTATGGCTACACCTTC.

The chain carries TRBV20-1 and TRBJ1-2; a possible D gene is TRBD1 (5 bases). Germline assignment: CDR1 DFQATT and CDR2 SNEGSKA (reference sequence). V was pared by 0 bases and J by 5 bases, with 19 bases between. The CDR3 is made up of 16 amino acids. The CDR3 is CSARDTSNWGGYGYTF. CDR3 coding DNA: TGCAGTGCTAGAGACACCAGCAATTGGGGCGGGTATGGCTACACCTTC.

The V call is TRBV19, the J call TRBJ2-5; 10 nucleotides align to TRBD2. This CDR3 comprises 16 residues. In germline, CDR1 is LNHDA, CDR2 SQIVND (reference sequence). Trimming at V came to 3 bases and at J to 4 bases, leaving 8 bases not matched to a gene. DNA of the CDR3: TGTGCCAGTAGTATGGCGGAACTAGCGGGGCCAGAGACCCAGTACTTC. It specifies CASSMAELAGPETQYF.

The count of this clonotype is one. The V call is TRBV11-2, the J call TRBJ2-5, with D uncertain. CDR1 and CDR2 from the germline V gene are SGHAT and FQNNGV. The V end lost 1 base, the J end lost 3 bases, and 21 bases lay between the germline ends. The CDR3 is 18 residues long. CDR3: CASSLGTPPTSKKETQYF. CDR3 sequence (DNA): TGTGCCAGCAGCTTAGGAACCCCTCCCACTTCGAAAAAAGAGACCCAGTACTTC. The full variable domain, with the rest looked up from reference TRBV11-2 and TRBJ2-5, is EAGVAQSPRYKIIEKRQSVAFWCNPISGHATLYWYQQILGQGPKLLIQFQNNGVVDDSQLPKDRFSAERLKGVDSTLKIQPAKLEDSAVYLCASSLGTPPTSKKETQYFGPGTRLLVL.

This clonotype occurred a few times. The V gene is TRBV7-2, the J gene TRBJ2-5; either TRBD1 or TRBD2 may supply D (5 bases each). Per germline, CDR1 SGHTA and CDR2 FQGNSA. The CDR3 runs 16 residues. The germline V and J ends were trimmed by 4 bases and 3 bases, with 18 bases remaining between them. As DNA, the CDR3 is TGTGCCAGCAGCTCCCTAGGGGCAGGACTGAAAGAGACCCAGTACTTC. It translates to CASSSLGAGLKETQYF.